This T cell receptor (beta chain) was recorded in a study of T cell repertoires in ileal Crohn's disease. Sequenced by immunoSEQ multiplex PCR; TCRdb stores in-frame clones only, minus some. The sample has 6,000 or so clones, 72% seen once. Germline assignment: CDR1 LNHNV and CDR2 YYDKDF (reference sequence). Trimming took 2 bases from V and 8 from J; bases not matched to a gene: 2. The CDR3 extends over 14 amino acids. Adults with ileal or ileocolonic Crohn's disease and an indication for resection were eligible. J is TRBJ2-1 and V is TRBV15; 11 nucleotides agree with TRBD2. The sequence was collected from an adult with Crohn's disease. Input material: ileal tissue. The CDR3 DNA is TGTGCCACCAGCAGAATACTAGCGGGGGATGAGCAGTTCTTC. As protein: CATSRILAGDEQFF.